The 30 T cell receptor beta chains reported below all come from one sample, sequenced in a study of blood T cell repertoires in COVID-19. Profiling relied on immunoSEQ multiplex PCR, and the TCRdb table lists in-frame clones only, not all of them. This sample yields 250,000 or so clones, of which around 84% are seen a single time; about 1.5% belongs to the top ten. Sequencing used PBMCs or T cells enriched from blood (not recorded which). Receptors originate from a woman between 45 and 60 years old who had recovered from COVID-19.

V and J are TRBV5-1 and TRBJ1-4; 7 bases are shared with TRBD1. With V trimmed by 3 bases and J by 8 bases, 10 bases remained unmatched. Germline assignment: CDR1 SGHRS and CDR2 YFSETQ. The CDR3 runs 15 residues. The CDR3 nucleotides are TGCGCCAGCAGCTCGACAGGGCTGGAGGGCGAAAAACTGTTTTTT. Its translation is CASSSTGLEGEKLFF.

This clone has just one count. This chain joins TRBV5-1 and TRBJ2-3; TRBD2 matches 11 bases. Unmatched junction bases numbered 7, after V lost 4 bases and J lost 6 bases. This CDR3 is built from 15 residues. Looked up from germline, CDR1 is SGHRS and CDR2 is YFSETQ. The CDR3 DNA follows: TGCGCCAGCAGCAATTTAGCGGGAGGGGGGGATACGCAGTATTTT. It translates to CASSNLAGGGDTQYF.

The CDR3 DNA follows: TGTGCCAGCAGCACCCCGGGACTAGCGGGTTACGAGCAGTACTTC. This gives the protein CASSTPGLAGYEQYF. The chain has TRBV5-4 and TRBJ2-7; 12 bases map to TRBD2. The CDR3 extends over 15 amino acids. J gave up 4 bases and V 4 bases, and 6 bases lay outside the gene matches. Germline values: CDR1 SGHNT, CDR2 YYREEE (reference sequence).

The J gene is TRBJ1-1, the V gene TRBV7-3; possibly TRBD1 for D (6 bases). The CDR3 is made up of 15 amino acids. CDR1 and CDR2 from the germline V gene are SGHTA and FQGTGA. V lost 2 bases to trimming and J lost 1 base, with 11 bases between them. The CDR3 coding sequence is TGTGCCAGCAGCTTATCCGGACAGCCGAACACTGAAGCTTTCTTT. This translates into CASSLSGQPNTEAFF.

This clone was observed at least ten times. The chain joins TRBV7-8 to TRBJ1-2, with 7 bases aligning to TRBD1. Germline loops: CDR1 SGHVS, CDR2 FQNEAQ. Germline trimming cut 3 bases from V and 0 bases from J; bases unmatched to any gene: 7. This CDR3 region has 16 residues. In DNA, the CDR3 is TGTGCCAGCAGCTTTAGAGACAGGGTGGCTAACTATGGCTACACCTTC. Translated: CASSFRDRVANYGYTF.

The rearrangement uses TRBV5-4 and TRBJ2-7, with D possibly being TRBD2 (5 bases). The ends were cut back, 4 bases at V and 6 bases at J, with 14 bases in the middle. CDR1 is SGHNT, CDR2 YYREEE, per germline (reference sequence). The length of the CDR3 is 13 residues. CDR3: CASSGGGGREQYF. Here the CDR3 DNA reads TGTGCCAGCAGCGGAGGTGGAGGCCGCGAGCAGTACTTC.

The genes are TRBV27 and TRBJ2-2, with D perhaps matching TRBD1 (6 bases). Trimming took off 2 bases at V and 7 bases at J, with 14 bases between the two ends. The V gene's germline CDR1 is MNHEY and CDR2 SMNVEV (reference sequence). This CDR3 is built from 15 residues. The CDR3 DNA is TGTGCCAGCAGTTTAATTGGGGGCAAACACGGGGAGCTGTTTTTT. Protein: CASSLIGGKHGELFF.

The chain employs TRBV15 and TRBJ1-4; 11 bases are shared with TRBD1. V trimming: 3 bases; J trimming: 6 bases; junction bases outside the gene matches: 6. Looked up from germline, CDR1 is LNHNV and CDR2 is YYDKDF (reference sequence). This CDR3 comprises 16 residues. CDR3 protein: CATSRDPGQGDEKLFF. CDR3 nucleotides: TGTGCCACCAGCAGGGATCCGGGACAGGGGGATGAAAAACTGTTTTTT.

About this clone: Distinct nucleotide sequences in the sample also encode this CDR3. The chain joins TRBV12-3 or TRBV12-4 to TRBJ1-2, with D uncertain. V gave up 3 bases and J gave up 5 bases, with 7 bases separating them. The CDR3 contains 12 residues. The DNA of the CDR3 is TGTGCCAGCAGTTTTGGCGGATATGGCTACACCTTC. Translated: CASSFGGYGYTF.

This chain uses TRBV7-8 with TRBJ2-2; 10 nucleotides align to TRBD2. The CDR3 runs 17 residues. Germline V gives CDR1 SGHVS, CDR2 FQNEAQ. The V gene end was trimmed by 2 bases and the J gene end by 5 bases; junction bases not matched to a gene: 8. CDR3 sequence reads: CASSLRASGSYTGELFF. CDR3 in DNA: TGTGCCAGCAGCTTAAGGGCTAGCGGGAGTTATACCGGGGAGCTGTTTTTT.

The genes are TRBV29-1 and TRBJ2-1; 9 bases fit TRBD2. CDR3 length: 14 residues. Unmatched junction bases numbered 10, after V lost 6 bases and J lost 7 bases. CDR1 is SQVTM and CDR2 is ANQGSEA in the germline V gene. The CDR3 DNA is TGCAGCGTCAAGGGGGGACTAGCTACAAATGAGCAGTTCTTC. Its protein is CSVKGGLATNEQFF.

The chain is built from TRBV24-1 and TRBJ2-3; TRBD2 is a possible D gene (5 bases). Trimming left V 6 bases short and J 1 base short, with 10 bases between. The germline gives CDR1 KGHDR, CDR2 SFDVKD. CDR3 length: 14 residues. The CDR3 DNA reads as TGTGCCACCAGTCATAGCGCTCGCACAGATACGCAGTATTTT. Translation: CATSHSARTDTQYF.

The chain is built from TRBV7-2 and TRBJ2-1, with 9 bases identical to TRBD1. CDR1 and CDR2 (germline): SGHTA, FQGNSA. V lost 6 bases and J lost 3; bases outside the gene matches: 6. This CDR3 is built from 15 residues. CDR3 loop: CASRDRDRVYNEQFF. DNA of the CDR3: TGTGCCAGCAGGGATAGGGACAGGGTCTACAATGAGCAGTTCTTC.

This chain uses TRBV19 with TRBJ1-2, with 10 bases identical to TRBD1. Per the germline V gene, CDR1 is LNHDA and CDR2 is SQIVND (reference sequence). Trimming removed 3 bases from V and 5 bases from J; junction bases left unmatched: 6. This CDR3 is 15 amino acids long. The CDR3 bases are TGTGCCAGTAGTATTGACAGGGGGCAGAAATATGGCTACACCTTC. It specifies CASSIDRGQKYGYTF.

The chain is built from TRBV10-3 and TRBJ2-1; a possible D gene is TRBD2 (6 bases). CDR3 length: 16 amino acids. V was clipped by 5 bases and J by 0 bases, with 14 bases between them. Germline CDR1 reads ENHRY; CDR2 reads SYGVKD. The CDR3 DNA sequence: TGTGCCATCAGTCCCCTTCTTAGCGGCTCCTACAATGAGCAGTTCTTC. It yields the protein CAISPLLSGSYNEQFF.

In this sample, this clone turned up once. V and J are TRBV6-1 and TRBJ2-1, with a weak D call TRBD2 (5 bases). The germline V gene encodes CDR1 MNHNS and CDR2 SASEGT. The CDR3 has 15 residues. V was trimmed by 3 bases and J by 0 bases, leaving 9 bases between them. The CDR3 sequence is CASSESGLSYNEQFF. The CDR3 bases are TGTGCCAGCAGTGAGTCCGGACTCTCCTACAATGAGCAGTTCTTC.

V usage is TRBV9 and J usage is TRBJ2-7; the D gene is possibly TRBD2 (5 bases). V was trimmed by 4 bases and J by 6 bases, leaving 14 bases between them. CDR3 length: 13 amino acids. Germline lookup yields CDR1 SGDLS and CDR2 YYNGEE. Here the CDR3 DNA reads TGTGCCAGCAGCCCCCGAGGGCTGGGCGAGCAGTACTTC. This codes for CASSPRGLGEQYF.

The chain links TRBV3-1 (or the pseudogene TRBV3-2) to TRBJ2-7, with TRBD2 as a possible D gene (6 bases). The V end was cut by 1 base, the J end by 2 bases, with 9 bases between. There are 14 residues in the CDR3. Germline CDR1 reads LGHDT; CDR2 reads YNNKEL (reference sequence). The CDR3 sequence: CASSQGSGTYEQYF. CDR3 DNA: TGTGCCAGCAGCCAAGGTAGCGGCACCTACGAGCAGTACTTC.

The CDR3 protein is CASSHNRVQSSYNEQFF. The CDR3 coding sequence is TGTGCCAGCAGCCACAACAGGGTCCAAAGCTCCTACAATGAGCAGTTCTTC. The chain joins TRBV7-3 to TRBJ2-1; a weak D match, TRBD1 (6 bases). From germline, CDR1 is SGHTA and CDR2 FQGTGA. The length of the CDR3 is 17 residues. V lost 5 bases and J lost 0, with 17 bases in between.

The chain couples TRBV5-6 to TRBJ2-7; D is uncertain. The CDR3 runs 14 residues. CDR1 is SGHDT, CDR2 YYEEEE, per germline. The V gene lost 0 bases and the J gene lost 2 bases, with 9 bases spanning the gap. CDR3 sequence (DNA): TGTGCCAGCAGCTTGGGGGCAACAGCCTACGAGCAGTACTTC. Residues: CASSLGATAYEQYF.

The J gene is TRBJ2-2, the V gene TRBV5-1, with 9 bases matching TRBD2. Trimming took 2 bases from V and 6 from J; bases not matched to a gene: 5. The CDR3 spans 15 residues. The germline V gene has CDR1 SGHRS and CDR2 YFSETQ. The CDR3 loop is CASSLVAGAPGELFF. In DNA, the CDR3 is TGCGCCAGCAGCTTAGTAGCGGGAGCCCCCGGGGAGCTGTTTTTT.

The chain uses TRBV2 and TRBJ1-3, with a possible D match to TRBD1 (6 bases). The CDR3 sequence is 14 residues long. V lost 6 bases and J lost 4, with 13 bases in between. Germline V gene data show CDR1 as SNHLY and CDR2 as FYNNEI. CDR3 protein: CASRDSFVGNTIYF. The CDR3 DNA reads as TGTGCCAGCAGGGACAGCTTTGTCGGAAACACCATATATTTT.

This clone was detected only once. The chain combines TRBV7-8 with TRBJ1-5; 8 bases line up with TRBD1. The trim removed 1 base at V and 4 bases at J, leaving 3 bases unmatched. This CDR3 is built from 15 residues. Germline-derived CDR1 and CDR2 are SGHVS and FQNEAQ. The CDR3 sequence is CASSLDTGGNQPQHF. Here the CDR3 DNA reads TGTGCCAGCAGCTTAGACACAGGGGGTAATCAGCCCCAGCATTTT.

Remarks on this clone: Compared with germline, one end of the junction differs, possibly owing to a read error. V gene TRBV7-7 combines with J gene TRBJ2-2; 9 bases align to TRBD2. The CDR3 totals 16 residues. Germline V gene lookup returns CDR1 SSHAT and CDR2 FNYEAQ (reference sequence). CDR3 sequence reads: CASSLFSGRNTGELFF. Here the CDR3 DNA reads TGTGCTAGCAGCTTATTTAGCGGGAGGAACACCGGGGAGCTGTTTTTT.

The chain employs TRBV5-1 and TRBJ1-5; D unclear. Per germline, CDR1 SGHRS and CDR2 YFSETQ. V lost 2 bases and J lost 0, with 3 bases in between. The CDR3 is made up of 13 amino acids. CDR3 region: CASSFYSNQPQHF. The CDR3 DNA reads TGCGCCAGCAGCTTTTATAGCAATCAGCCCCAGCATTTT.

The rearrangement links TRBV5-1 to TRBJ2-7, with 10 nucleotides matching TRBD2. The CDR3 has 15 amino acids. V shed 1 base, J shed 2 bases, and the junction held 3 bases outside the gene matches. Germline V CDR1 and CDR2: SGHRS, YFSETQ. The CDR3 coding sequence is TGCGCCAGCAGCTTGCTTCTAGCGGGGGCCTACGAGCAGTACTTC. Protein product: CASSLLLAGAYEQYF.

This chain connects TRBV11-3 to TRBJ2-1; 11 nucleotides align to TRBD2. Germline CDR1 SGHNT, CDR2 YENEEA. This CDR3 has 15 amino acids. After removal of 2 bases from V and 8 bases from J, the junction contained 5 bases not matched to a gene. CDR3 sequence: CASSLLSGREDEQFF. The CDR3 DNA is TGTGCCAGCAGCTTACTTAGCGGGAGGGAAGATGAGCAGTTCTTC.

This clone was found a few times. The rearrangement links TRBV30 to TRBJ1-4; 7 nucleotides agree with TRBD1. Looked up from germline, CDR1 is GTSNPN and CDR2 is SVGIG (reference sequence). The CDR3 runs 13 residues. The V gene end was trimmed by 8 bases and the J gene end by 8 bases; junction bases not matched to a gene: 11. The CDR3 here is CAGRTGGQEKLFF. CDR3 bases: TGTGCCGGCCGGACAGGCGGTCAGGAAAAACTGTTTTTT.

The chain combines TRBV9 with TRBJ2-3; no firm D call. CDR1 is SGDLS, CDR2 YYNGEE, per germline. With 3 bases removed from V and 2 bases from J, the gap between germline ends came to 16 bases. There are 16 residues in the CDR3. The CDR3: CASSGAPISYTDTQYF. CDR3 coding DNA: TGTGCCAGCAGCGGCGCCCCGATATCCTACACAGATACGCAGTATTTT.

The chain couples TRBV5-5 to TRBJ1-4, with D perhaps matching TRBD1 (5 bases). Trimming removed 1 base at V and 10 bases at J, with 8 bases between. Per the germline V gene, CDR1 is SGHKS and CDR2 is YYEKEE (reference sequence). The CDR3 extends over 12 amino acids. The chain's CDR3 is CASSLMGGKLFF. The CDR3 DNA follows: TGTGCCAGCAGCTTGATGGGGGGAAAACTGTTTTTT. The variable domain in full, with the rest retrieved from reference TRBV5-5 and TRBJ1-4, is DAGVTQSPTHLIKTRGQQVTLRCSPISGHKSVSWYQQVLGQGPQFIFQYYEKEERGRGNFPDRFSARQFPNYSSELNVNALLLGDSALYLCASSLMGGKLFFGSGTQLSVL.